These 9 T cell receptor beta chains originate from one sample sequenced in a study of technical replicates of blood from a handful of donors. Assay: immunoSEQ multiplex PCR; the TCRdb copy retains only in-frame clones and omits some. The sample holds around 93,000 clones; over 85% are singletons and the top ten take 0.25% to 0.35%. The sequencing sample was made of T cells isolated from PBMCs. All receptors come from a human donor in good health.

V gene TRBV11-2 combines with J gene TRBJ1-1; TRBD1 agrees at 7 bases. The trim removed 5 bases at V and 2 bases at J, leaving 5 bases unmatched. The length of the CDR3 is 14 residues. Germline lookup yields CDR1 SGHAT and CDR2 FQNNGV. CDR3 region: CASSKRQGNTEAFF. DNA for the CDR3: TGTGCCAGCAGCAAACGACAGGGCAACACTGAAGCTTTCTTT.

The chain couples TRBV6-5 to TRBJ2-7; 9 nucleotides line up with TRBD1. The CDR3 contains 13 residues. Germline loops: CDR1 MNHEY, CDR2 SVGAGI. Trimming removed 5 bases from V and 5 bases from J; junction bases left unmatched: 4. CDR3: CASSGTGRNEQYF. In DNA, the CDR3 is TGTGCCAGCAGTGGGACAGGGAGGAACGAGCAGTACTTC.

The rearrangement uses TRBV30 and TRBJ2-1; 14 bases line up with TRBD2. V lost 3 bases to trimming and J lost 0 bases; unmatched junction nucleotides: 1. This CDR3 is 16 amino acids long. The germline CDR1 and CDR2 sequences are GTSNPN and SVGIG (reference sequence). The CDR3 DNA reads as TGTGCCTGGAGGGGGACTAGCGGGAGCTCCTACAATGAGCAGTTCTTC. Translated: CAWRGTSGSSYNEQFF.

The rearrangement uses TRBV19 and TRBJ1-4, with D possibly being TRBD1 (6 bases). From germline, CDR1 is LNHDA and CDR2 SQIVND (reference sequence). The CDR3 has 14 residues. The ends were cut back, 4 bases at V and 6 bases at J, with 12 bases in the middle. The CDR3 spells CASSTTGTYEKLFF. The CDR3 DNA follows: TGTGCCAGTAGTACGACAGGTACTTATGAAAAACTGTTTTTT.

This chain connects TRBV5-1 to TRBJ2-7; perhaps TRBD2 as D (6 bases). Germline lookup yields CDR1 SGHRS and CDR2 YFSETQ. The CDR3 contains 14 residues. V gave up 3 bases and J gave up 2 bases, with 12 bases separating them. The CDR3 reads CASSSVGGTYEQYF. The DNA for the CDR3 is TGCGCCAGCAGCTCTGTGGGAGGCACCTACGAGCAGTACTTC.

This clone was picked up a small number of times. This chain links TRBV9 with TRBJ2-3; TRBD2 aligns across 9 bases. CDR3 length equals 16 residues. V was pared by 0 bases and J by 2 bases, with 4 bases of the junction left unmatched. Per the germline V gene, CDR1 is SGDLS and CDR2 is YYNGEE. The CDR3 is CASSVVAGDITDTQYF. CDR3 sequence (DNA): TGTGCCAGCAGCGTAGTAGCGGGAGATATCACAGATACGCAGTATTTT.

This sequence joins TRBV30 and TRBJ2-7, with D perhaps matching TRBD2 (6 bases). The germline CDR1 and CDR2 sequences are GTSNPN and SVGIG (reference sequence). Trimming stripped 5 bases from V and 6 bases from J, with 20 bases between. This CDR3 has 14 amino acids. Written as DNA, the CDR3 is TGTGCCTGGGCCGTCGGAGGGCCCTCTACCGAGCAGTACTTC. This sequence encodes CAWAVGGPSTEQYF.

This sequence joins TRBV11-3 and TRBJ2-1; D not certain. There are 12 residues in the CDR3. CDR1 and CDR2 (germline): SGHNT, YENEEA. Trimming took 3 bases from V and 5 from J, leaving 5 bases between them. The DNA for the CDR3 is TGTGCCAGCAGCTTTTATGACAATGAGCAGTTCTTC. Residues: CASSFYDNEQFF.

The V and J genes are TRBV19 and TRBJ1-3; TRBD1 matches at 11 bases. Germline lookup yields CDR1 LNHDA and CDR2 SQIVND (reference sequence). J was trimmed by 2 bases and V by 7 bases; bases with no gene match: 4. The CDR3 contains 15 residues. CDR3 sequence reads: CASKMGQGAGNTIYF. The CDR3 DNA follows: TGTGCCAGTAAAATGGGACAGGGGGCTGGAAACACCATATATTTT.